The clone carrying this TCR beta chain came up many times. What it binds is not known. This sample stems from a study of T cells in Graves' hyperthyroidism and ophthalmopathy. Using RNA transcripts as the source, TCR beta CDR3 regions were amplified. An initial round of RT-PCR targeting the TCR CDR3 relied on the HTBI primer set. TCRdb reprocessed the multiplex PCR reads with MiXCR, giving one entry per CDR3 protein. Of 300,000 to 400,000 distinct CDR3 sequences listed, about 13% are singletons. The CDR3 has 13 amino acids. V lost 10 bases to trimming and J lost 1 base, with 13 bases between them. From germline, CDR1 is ENHRY and CDR2 SYGVKD. Study-wide results and caveats: It was a median approximately 6.9 months before onset that the model predicted ophthalmopathy.

The study left out patients who had uncontrolled infection, other autoimmune disease, pregnancy or lactation. The chain uses TRBV10-3 and TRBJ2-5; the D gene is possibly TRBD1 (5 bases). The sample consisted of blood. This clonotype was obtained from a woman aged 18-35 years with Graves' hyperthyroidism. CDR3 amino acids: CATSTDGQETQYF. The CDR3 nucleotides read TGTGCCACCTCGACAGATGGCCAAGAGACCCAGTACTTC.